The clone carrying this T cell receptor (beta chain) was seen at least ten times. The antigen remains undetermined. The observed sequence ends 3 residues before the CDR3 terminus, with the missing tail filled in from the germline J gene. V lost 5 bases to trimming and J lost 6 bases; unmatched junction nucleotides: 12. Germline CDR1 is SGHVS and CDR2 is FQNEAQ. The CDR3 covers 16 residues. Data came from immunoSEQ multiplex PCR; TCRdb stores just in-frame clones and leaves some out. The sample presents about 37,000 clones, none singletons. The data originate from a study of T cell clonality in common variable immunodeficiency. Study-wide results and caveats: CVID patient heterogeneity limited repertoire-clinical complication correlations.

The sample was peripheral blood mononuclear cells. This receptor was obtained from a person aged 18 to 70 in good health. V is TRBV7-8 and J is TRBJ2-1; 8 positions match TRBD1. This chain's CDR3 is CASSLPPGQVPNEQFF. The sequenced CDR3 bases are TGTGCCAGCAGCCTACCCCCGGGACAGGTACCCAATGAG.